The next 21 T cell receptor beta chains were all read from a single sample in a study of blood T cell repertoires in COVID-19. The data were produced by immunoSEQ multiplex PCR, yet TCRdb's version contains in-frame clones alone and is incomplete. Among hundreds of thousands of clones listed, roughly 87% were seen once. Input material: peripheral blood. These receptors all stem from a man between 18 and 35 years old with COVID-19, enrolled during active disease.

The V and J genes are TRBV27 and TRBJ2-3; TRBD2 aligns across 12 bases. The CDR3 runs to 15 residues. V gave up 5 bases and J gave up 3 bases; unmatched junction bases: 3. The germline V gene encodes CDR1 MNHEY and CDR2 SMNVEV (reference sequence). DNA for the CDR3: TGTGCCAGCAGTCCTAGCGGGAGGGGGACAGATACGCAGTATTTT. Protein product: CASSPSGRGTDTQYF.

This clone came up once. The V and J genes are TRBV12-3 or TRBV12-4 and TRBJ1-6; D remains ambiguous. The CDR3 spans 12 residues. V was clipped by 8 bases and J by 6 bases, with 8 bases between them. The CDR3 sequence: CASRVSNSPLHF. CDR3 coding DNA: TGTGCCAGCCGGGTCTCTAATTCACCCCTCCACTTT.

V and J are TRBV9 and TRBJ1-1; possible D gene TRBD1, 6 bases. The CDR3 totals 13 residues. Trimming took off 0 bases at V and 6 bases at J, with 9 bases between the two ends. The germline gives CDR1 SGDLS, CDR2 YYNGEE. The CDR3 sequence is CASSVEPGAEAFF. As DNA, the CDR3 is TGTGCCAGCAGCGTAGAACCAGGGGCTGAAGCTTTCTTT.

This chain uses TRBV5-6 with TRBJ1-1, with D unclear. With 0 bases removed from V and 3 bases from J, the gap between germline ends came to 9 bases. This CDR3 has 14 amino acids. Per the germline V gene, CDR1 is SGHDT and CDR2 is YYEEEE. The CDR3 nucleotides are TGTGCCAGCAGCTTGGTGGGCTACGACACTGAAGCTTTCTTT. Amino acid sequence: CASSLVGYDTEAFF.

CDR3 coding DNA: TGTGCCAGCAGCCGTCACTACCCACGGTCATCGGGAAATTCACCCCTCCACTTT. Protein product: CASSRHYPRSSGNSPLHF. The chain carries TRBV14 and TRBJ1-6; D is unclear. Trimming pared 4 bases from V and 7 bases from J, leaving 23 bases between. Germline assignment: CDR1 SGHDN and CDR2 FVKESK. This CDR3 contains 18 residues.

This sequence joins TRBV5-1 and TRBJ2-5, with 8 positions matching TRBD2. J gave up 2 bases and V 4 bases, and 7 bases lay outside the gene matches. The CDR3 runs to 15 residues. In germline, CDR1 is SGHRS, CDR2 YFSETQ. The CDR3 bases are TGCGCCAGCAGCAAAGCGGGAGTGGGTCAAGAGACCCAGTACTTC. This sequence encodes CASSKAGVGQETQYF.

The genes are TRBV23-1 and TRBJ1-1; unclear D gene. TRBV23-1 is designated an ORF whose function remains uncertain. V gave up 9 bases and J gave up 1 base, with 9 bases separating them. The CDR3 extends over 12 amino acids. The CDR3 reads CARQSKNTEAFF. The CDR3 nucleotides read TGCGCCAGACAATCCAAGAACACTGAAGCTTTCTTT.

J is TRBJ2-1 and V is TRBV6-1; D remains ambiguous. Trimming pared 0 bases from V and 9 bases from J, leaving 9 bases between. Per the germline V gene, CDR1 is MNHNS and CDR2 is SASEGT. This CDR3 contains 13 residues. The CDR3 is CASSEALRFEQFF. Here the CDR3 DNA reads TGTGCCAGCAGTGAAGCTCTGCGTTTTGAGCAGTTCTTC.

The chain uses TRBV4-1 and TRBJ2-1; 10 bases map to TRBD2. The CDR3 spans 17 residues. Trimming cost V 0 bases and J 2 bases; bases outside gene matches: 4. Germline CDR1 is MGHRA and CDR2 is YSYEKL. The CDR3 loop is CASSQEELAGAYNEQFF. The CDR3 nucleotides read TGCGCCAGCAGCCAAGAGGAGCTAGCGGGGGCCTACAATGAGCAGTTCTTC.

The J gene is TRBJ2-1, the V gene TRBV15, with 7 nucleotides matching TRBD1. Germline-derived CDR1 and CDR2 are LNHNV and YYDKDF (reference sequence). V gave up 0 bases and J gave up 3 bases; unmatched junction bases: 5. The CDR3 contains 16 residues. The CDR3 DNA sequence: TGTGCCACCAGCAGAGATACAGGGGACGGCTACAATGAGCAGTTCTTC. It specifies CATSRDTGDGYNEQFF. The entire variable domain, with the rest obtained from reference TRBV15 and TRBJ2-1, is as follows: DAMVIQNPRYQVTQFGKPVTLSCSQTLNHNVMYWYQQKSSQAPKLLFHYYDKDFNNEADTPDNFQSRRPNTSFCFLDIRSPGLGDTAMYLCATSRDTGDGYNEQFFGPGTRLTVL.

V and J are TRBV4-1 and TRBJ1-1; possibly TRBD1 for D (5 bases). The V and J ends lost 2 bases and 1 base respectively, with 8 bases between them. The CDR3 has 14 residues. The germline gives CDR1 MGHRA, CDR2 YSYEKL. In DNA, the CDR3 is TGCGCCAGCAGCCAAATGGGGGGGAACACTGAAGCTTTCTTT. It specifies CASSQMGGNTEAFF.

The CDR3 is CASSQVGRTREGHTEAFF. CDR3 DNA: TGTGCCAGCAGCCAAGTGGGCAGAACCCGGGAGGGGCACACTGAAGCTTTCTTT. The V call is TRBV14, the J call TRBJ1-1, with D tentatively TRBD1 (5 bases). V lost 1 base and J lost 3, with 21 bases in between. Germline V gene data show CDR1 as SGHDN and CDR2 as FVKESK. The CDR3 totals 18 residues.

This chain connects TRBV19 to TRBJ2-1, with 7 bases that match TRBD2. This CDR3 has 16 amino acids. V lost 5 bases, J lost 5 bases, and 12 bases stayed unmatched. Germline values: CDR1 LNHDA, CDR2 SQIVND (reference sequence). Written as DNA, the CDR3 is TGTGCCAGTAGTTCAATACTAGCGCGGCCGGACAATGAGCAGTTCTTC. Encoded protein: CASSSILARPDNEQFF.

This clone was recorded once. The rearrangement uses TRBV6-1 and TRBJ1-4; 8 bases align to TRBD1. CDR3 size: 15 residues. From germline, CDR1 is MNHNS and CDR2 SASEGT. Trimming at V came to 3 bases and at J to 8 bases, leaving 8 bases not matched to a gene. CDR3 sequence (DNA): TGTGCCAGCAGTGACCCCGGGACAGGAAGAGAAAAACTGTTTTTT. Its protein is CASSDPGTGREKLFF.

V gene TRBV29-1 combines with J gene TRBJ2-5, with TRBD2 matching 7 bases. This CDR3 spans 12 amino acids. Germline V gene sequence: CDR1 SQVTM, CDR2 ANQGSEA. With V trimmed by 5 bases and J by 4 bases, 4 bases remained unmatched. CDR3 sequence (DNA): TGCAGCGTTCTCGGGGGGTTAGAGACCCAGTACTTC. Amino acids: CSVLGGLETQYF. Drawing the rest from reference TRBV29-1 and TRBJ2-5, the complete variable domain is SAVISQKPSRDICQRGTSLTIQCQVDSQVTMMFWYRQQPGQSLTLIATANQGSEATYESGFVIDKFPISRPNLTFSTLTVSNMSPEDSSIYLCSVLGGLETQYFGPGTRLLVL.

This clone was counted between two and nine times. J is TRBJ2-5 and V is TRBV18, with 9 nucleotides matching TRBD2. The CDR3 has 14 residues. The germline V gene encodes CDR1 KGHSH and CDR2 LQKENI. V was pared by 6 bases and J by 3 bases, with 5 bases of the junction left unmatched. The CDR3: CASSLGLAEETQYF. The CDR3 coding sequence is TGTGCCAGCTCCCTGGGACTAGCAGAAGAGACCCAGTACTTC.

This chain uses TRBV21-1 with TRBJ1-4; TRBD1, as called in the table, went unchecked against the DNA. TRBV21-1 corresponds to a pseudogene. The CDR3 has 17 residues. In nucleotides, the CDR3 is TGTGCCAGCAGCAAAGTGTTTTGGGGACACCTAAAGGACCAACTGTTTTTT. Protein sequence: CASSKVFWGHLKDQLFF.

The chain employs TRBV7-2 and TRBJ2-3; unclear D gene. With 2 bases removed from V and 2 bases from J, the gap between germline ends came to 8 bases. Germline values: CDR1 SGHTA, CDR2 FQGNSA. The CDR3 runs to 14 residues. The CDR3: CASSLSSVTDTQYF. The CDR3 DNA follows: TGTGCCAGCAGCTTATCATCGGTCACAGATACGCAGTATTTT.

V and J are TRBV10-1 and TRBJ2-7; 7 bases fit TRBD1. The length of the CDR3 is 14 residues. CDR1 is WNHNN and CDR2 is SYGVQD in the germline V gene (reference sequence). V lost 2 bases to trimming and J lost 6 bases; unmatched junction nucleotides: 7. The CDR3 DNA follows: TGCGCCAGCAGTGAGAGTAGGGGGCAGCTCGAGCAGTACTTC. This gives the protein CASSESRGQLEQYF.

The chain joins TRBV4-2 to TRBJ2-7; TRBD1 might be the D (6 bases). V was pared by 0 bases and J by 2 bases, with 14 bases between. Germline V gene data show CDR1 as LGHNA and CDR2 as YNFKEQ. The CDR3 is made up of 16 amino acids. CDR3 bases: TGTGCCAGCAGCCAAGATTATAGGGACATAGCCTACGAGCAGTACTTC. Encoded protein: CASSQDYRDIAYEQYF.

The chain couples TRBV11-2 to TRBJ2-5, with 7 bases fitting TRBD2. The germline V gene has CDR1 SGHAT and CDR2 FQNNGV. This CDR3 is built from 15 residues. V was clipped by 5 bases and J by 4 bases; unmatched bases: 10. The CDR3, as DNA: TGTGCCAGCAGCCCCGGGAGGTCGGGAAGAGAGACCCAGTACTTC. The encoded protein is CASSPGRSGRETQYF. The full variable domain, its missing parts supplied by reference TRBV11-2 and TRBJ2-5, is EAGVAQSPRYKIIEKRQSVAFWCNPISGHATLYWYQQILGQGPKLLIQFQNNGVVDDSQLPKDRFSAERLKGVDSTLKIQPAKLEDSAVYLCASSPGRSGRETQYFGPGTRLLVL.